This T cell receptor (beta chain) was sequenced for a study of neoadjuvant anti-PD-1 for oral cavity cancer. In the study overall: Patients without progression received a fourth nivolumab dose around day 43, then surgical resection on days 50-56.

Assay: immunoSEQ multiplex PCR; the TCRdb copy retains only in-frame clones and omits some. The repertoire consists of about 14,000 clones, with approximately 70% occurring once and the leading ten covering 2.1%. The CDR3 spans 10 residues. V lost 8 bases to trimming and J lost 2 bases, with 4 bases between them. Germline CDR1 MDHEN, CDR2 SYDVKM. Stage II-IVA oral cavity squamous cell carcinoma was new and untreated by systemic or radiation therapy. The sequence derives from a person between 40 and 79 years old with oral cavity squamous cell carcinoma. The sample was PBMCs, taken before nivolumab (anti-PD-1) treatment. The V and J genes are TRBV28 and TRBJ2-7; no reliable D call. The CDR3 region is CASATYEQYF. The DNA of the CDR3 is TGTGCCAGCGCCACCTACGAGCAGTACTTC.